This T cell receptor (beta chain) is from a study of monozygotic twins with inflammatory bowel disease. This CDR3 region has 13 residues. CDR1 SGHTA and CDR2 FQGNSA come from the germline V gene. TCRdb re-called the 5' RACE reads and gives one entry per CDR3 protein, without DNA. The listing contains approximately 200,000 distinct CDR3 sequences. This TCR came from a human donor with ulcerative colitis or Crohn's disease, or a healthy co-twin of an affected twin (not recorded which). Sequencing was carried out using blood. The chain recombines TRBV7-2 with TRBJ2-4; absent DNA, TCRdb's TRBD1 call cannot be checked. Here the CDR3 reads CASSLLGQGIQYF.